This T cell receptor beta chain was profiled in a study of T cell responses to AZD1222 COVID-19 vaccine. General observations from the study: It should be noted that donors were predominantly white British and more often female, and clonal diversity was possibly underestimated. Seropositive AZD1222 recipients at baseline numbered only five or six. Spike-specific TCR breadth and depth went up after people got two AZD1222 doses.

V was pared by 2 bases and J by 4 bases, with 11 bases between. This CDR3 has 14 amino acids. Per germline, CDR1 MNHNS and CDR2 SASEGT. Assay: immunoSEQ multiplex PCR; the TCRdb copy retains only in-frame clones and omits some. The sample gives 150,000 to 160,000 clones, 90% of which show up once; 1.8% is in the top ten. Points on this clone: The antigen is not known.

This specimen was peripheral blood, taken on day 0 of AZD1222 vaccination. The chain couples TRBV6-1 to TRBJ1-2; D is possibly TRBD1 (6 bases). This sequence originates from an adult in good health. The CDR3 bases are TGTGCCAGCAGTGAAATGAACAGGGTCTATGGCTACACCTTC. Protein sequence: CASSEMNRVYGYTF.